What follows are 26 T cell receptor beta chains derived from one specimen sequenced in a study of shared clonotypes between healthy human individuals. Sequencing was performed with immunoSEQ multiplex PCR; in TCRdb, only in-frame clones are kept and a portion is missing. The sample consists of about 2.3 million clones, just under 95% of them appearing once. What was sequenced was naive CD4+ T cells from PBMCs. Specified subset: CD45RA+ positively selected. These receptors were collected from a man aged 18-30 years in good health. Some clones in this sample may be carry-over from other donors' samples.

The chain couples TRBV29-1 to TRBJ2-1; 12 bases are shared with TRBD2. CDR3 size: 15 residues. Germline CDR1 SQVTM, CDR2 ANQGSEA. After removal of 4 bases from V and 5 bases from J, the junction contained 6 bases not matched to a gene. The CDR3 loop reads CSVASRLAGDNEQFF. In DNA, the CDR3 is TGCAGCGTTGCAAGTAGACTAGCGGGAGACAATGAGCAGTTCTTC.

The chain joins TRBV6-1 to TRBJ2-3; no clear D. This CDR3 is built from 12 residues. With 0 bases removed from V and 6 bases from J, the gap between germline ends came to 4 bases. CDR1 and CDR2 from the germline V gene are MNHNS and SASEGT. This CDR3 reads CASSEAEDTQYF. Written as DNA, the CDR3 is TGTGCCAGCAGTGAAGCTGAGGATACGCAGTATTTT.

This chain links TRBV2 with TRBJ1-5; D might be TRBD1 (6 bases). This CDR3 has 11 amino acids. Germline V CDR1 and CDR2: SNHLY, FYNNEI. Trimming removed 6 bases from V and 9 bases from J, with 9 bases in between. The DNA for the CDR3 is TGTGCCAGCAGCGCACAGGGGCCCCAGCATTTT. Its translation is CASSAQGPQHF.

This clone appeared a single time. V is TRBV7-2 and J is TRBJ2-6, with D unclear. The CDR3 consists of 16 residues. The V end lost 1 base, the J end lost 0 bases, and 7 bases lay between the germline ends. The germline V gene has CDR1 SGHTA and CDR2 FQGNSA. The DNA for the CDR3 is TGTGCCAGCAGCTTAGGGCCCGACTCTGGGGCCAACGTCCTGACTTTC. Translated, it gives CASSLGPDSGANVLTF. The full variable domain, in which reference TRBV7-2 and TRBJ2-6 provide the parts outside the CDR3, is GAGVSQSPSNKVTEKGKDVELRCDPISGHTALYWYRQSLGQGLEFLIYFQGNSAPDKSGLPSDRFSAERTGGSVSTLTIQRTQQEDSAVYLCASSLGPDSGANVLTFGAGSRLTVL.

J is TRBJ1-1 and V is TRBV5-1; 10 bases agree with TRBD1. This CDR3 comprises 13 residues. After removal of 2 bases from V and 10 bases from J, the junction contained 5 bases not matched to a gene. CDR1 and CDR2 (germline): SGHRS, YFSETQ. The CDR3 DNA reads as TGCGCCAGCAGCTTTGGACAGGGGGACTCAGCTTTCTTT. Its translation is CASSFGQGDSAFF.

This chain joins TRBV2 and TRBJ1-2, with D perhaps matching TRBD1 (6 bases). Trimming took 6 bases from V and 6 from J, leaving 17 bases between them. The CDR3 sequence is 14 residues long. The germline V gene has CDR1 SNHLY and CDR2 FYNNEI. DNA for the CDR3: TGTGCCAGCAGCCAAAGGGCCAGGGGAGATGGCTACACCTTC. Translated, it gives CASSQRARGDGYTF.

The gene calls are TRBV5-1 and TRBJ1-1; TRBD1 might be the D (5 bases). The CDR3 spans 13 residues. Trimming left V 5 bases short and J 3 bases short, with 11 bases between. Germline V gene sequence: CDR1 SGHRS, CDR2 YFSETQ. CDR3 loop: CASSPDRYTEAFF. CDR3 nucleotide sequence: TGCGCCAGCAGTCCCGACAGATACACTGAAGCTTTCTTT. The full variable domain, rest sourced from reference TRBV5-1 and TRBJ1-1, is KAGVTQTPRYLIKTRGQQVTLSCSPISGHRSVSWYQQTPGQGLQFLFEYFSETQRNKGNFPGRFSGRQFSNSRSEMNVSTLELGDSALYLCASSPDRYTEAFFGQGTRLTVV.

J is TRBJ2-2 and V is TRBV29-1; D unclear. CDR1 SQVTM and CDR2 ANQGSEA come from the germline V gene. This CDR3 region has 14 residues. V shed 4 bases and J shed 2 bases, with 11 bases lying between them. Here the CDR3 reads CSVVKEFNTGELFF. In DNA form, the CDR3 reads TGCAGCGTTGTAAAAGAATTTAACACCGGGGAGCTGTTTTTT.

This clone has a handful of counts. CDR3 sequence reads: CASSRGPAANYGYTF. The CDR3 DNA reads as TGTGCCAGCAGTCGCGGTCCAGCCGCTAACTATGGCTACACCTTC. V is TRBV2 and J is TRBJ1-2; D is uncertain. The CDR3 is 15 amino acids. CDR1 is SNHLY, CDR2 FYNNEI, per germline. Trimming stripped 5 bases from V and 0 bases from J, with 13 bases between. Full variable domain (outside the CDR3, taken from reference TRBV2 and TRBJ1-2): EPEVTQTPSHQVTQMGQEVILRCVPISNHLYFYWYRQILGQKVEFLVSFYNNEISEKSEIFDDQFSVERPDGSNFTLKIRSTKLEDSAMYFCASSRGPAANYGYTFGSGTRLTVV.

As concerns this clone: The same CDR3 arises from other DNA sequences in this sample as well. This sequence joins TRBV7-9 and TRBJ2-5; no definite D call. Germline CDR1 SEHNR, CDR2 FQNEAQ (reference sequence). This CDR3 spans 13 amino acids. The germline V and J ends were trimmed by 5 bases and 1 base, with 8 bases remaining between them. The CDR3 DNA sequence: TGTGCCAGCAGCCTTCGGATCCAAGAGACCCAGTACTTC. Protein: CASSLRIQETQYF.

This chain joins TRBV6-1 and TRBJ1-5; D not resolved. Per the germline V gene, CDR1 is MNHNS and CDR2 is SASEGT. CDR3 length: 16 amino acids. V lost 1 base and J lost 1, with 11 bases in between. The CDR3 DNA is TGTGCCAGCAGTGAAGGTGCGGCTGTAAGCAATCAGCCCCAGCATTTT. Translated: CASSEGAAVSNQPQHF.

This clone has only one observation. The chain recombines TRBV28 with TRBJ2-7, with 9 bases that match TRBD2. This CDR3 region has 15 residues. Germline values: CDR1 MDHEN, CDR2 SYDVKM. The V and J ends lost 3 bases and 2 bases, in that order; junction bases with no gene match: 5. The CDR3: CASSFSLAGPYEQYF. The CDR3 nucleotides are TGTGCCAGCAGTTTTTCGCTAGCGGGGCCCTACGAGCAGTACTTC. The entire variable domain, with the rest obtained from reference TRBV28 and TRBJ2-7, is as follows: DVKVTQSSRYLVKRTGEKVFLECVQDMDHENMFWYRQDPGLGLRLIYFSYDVKMKEKGDIPEGYSVSREKKERFSLILESASTNQTSMYLCASSFSLAGPYEQYFGPGTRLTVT.

The chain links TRBV5-1 to TRBJ2-1; 9 bases are a match to TRBD2. The germline V gene encodes CDR1 SGHRS and CDR2 YFSETQ. Trimming took 4 bases from V and 0 from J; bases not matched to a gene: 5. This CDR3 spans 16 amino acids. The CDR3, as DNA: TGCGCCAGCAGCCGCGCAGCGGGAGGCTCCTACAATGAGCAGTTCTTC. Protein: CASSRAAGGSYNEQFF. Full variable domain (rest looked up from reference TRBV5-1 and TRBJ2-1): KAGVTQTPRYLIKTRGQQVTLSCSPISGHRSVSWYQQTPGQGLQFLFEYFSETQRNKGNFPGRFSGRQFSNSRSEMNVSTLELGDSALYLCASSRAAGGSYNEQFFGPGTRLTVL.

A word on this clone: The sample contains more than one DNA sequence encoding this CDR3. V usage is TRBV6-5 and J usage is TRBJ1-2; D not certain. Trimming removed 0 bases from V and 3 bases from J, with 5 bases in between. Germline loops: CDR1 MNHEY, CDR2 SVGAGI. The CDR3 runs 13 residues. The CDR3 region has the DNA TGTGCCAGCAGTTACTCAGGAGACTATGGCTACACCTTC. Amino acids: CASSYSGDYGYTF.

The chain has TRBV7-3 and TRBJ2-7, with 7 bases matching TRBD1. V shed 2 bases, J shed 0 bases, and the junction held 13 bases outside the gene matches. Germline assignment: CDR1 SGHTA and CDR2 FQGTGA. This CDR3 spans 18 amino acids. For the CDR3, the DNA is TGTGCCAGCAGCTTATTCCCGGGACAGACTGTTGTCTCCTACGAGCAGTACTTC. Its protein product is CASSLFPGQTVVSYEQYF.

In its sample, this clone was seen once. V gene TRBV5-1 combines with J gene TRBJ2-7; D could derive from TRBD1 or TRBD2 (5 bases each). V lost 0 bases and J lost 7, with 20 bases in between. Looked up from germline, CDR1 is SGHRS and CDR2 is YFSETQ. The CDR3 consists of 16 residues. This chain's CDR3 is CASSLGGSPGAREQYF. The CDR3 DNA sequence: TGCGCCAGCAGCTTGGGAGGATCCCCCGGGGCGCGGGAGCAGTACTTC.

This chain joins TRBV27 and TRBJ2-7, with TRBD2 identical over 12 bases. V lost 5 bases to trimming and J lost 0 bases; unmatched junction nucleotides: 5. The germline CDR1 and CDR2 sequences are MNHEY and SMNVEV (reference sequence). This CDR3 spans 16 amino acids. The CDR3 here is CASSRLAGGYSYEQYF. CDR3 DNA: TGTGCCAGCAGTAGGCTAGCGGGAGGGTACTCCTACGAGCAGTACTTC.

CDR3 amino acids: CASSVPGDTNTGELFF. CDR3 nucleotide sequence: TGTGCCAGCAGTGTGCCGGGAGATACGAACACCGGGGAGCTGTTTTTT. This sequence joins TRBV2 and TRBJ2-2; D perhaps matches TRBD2 (6 bases). Germline CDR1 and CDR2: SNHLY and FYNNEI. With 4 bases removed from V and 0 bases from J, the gap between germline ends came to 12 bases. This CDR3 contains 16 residues.

This clone has a single count. The identical CDR3 is also encoded by other nucleotide sequences in the sample. V is TRBV9 and J is TRBJ2-3; D ambiguous. This CDR3 contains 13 residues. In germline, CDR1 is SGDLS, CDR2 YYNGEE. V lost 4 bases to trimming and J lost 1 base, with 7 bases between them. CDR3 region: CASSSGGTDTQYF. DNA for the CDR3: TGTGCCAGCAGCTCCGGTGGCACAGATACGCAGTATTTT.

This clone appeared once. The CDR3 sequence is CASIAKSRADTQYF. CDR3 coding DNA: TGTGCCAGCATCGCGAAGAGCCGGGCAGATACGCAGTATTTT. This chain links TRBV6-1 with TRBJ2-3, with D unresolved. The V gene's germline CDR1 is MNHNS and CDR2 SASEGT. Trimming took off 7 bases at V and 4 bases at J, with 15 bases between the two ends. The CDR3 runs to 14 residues.

In regard to this clone: This CDR3 is also generated by other DNA sequences in the sample. The J gene is TRBJ2-7, the V gene TRBV5-1; 10 bases fit TRBD2. Per the germline V gene, CDR1 is SGHRS and CDR2 is YFSETQ. The V segment lost 2 bases and the J segment 3 bases; nucleotides outside the gene matches: 2. The CDR3 is 14 amino acids. CDR3 in DNA: TGCGCCAGCAGCTTAGCTAGCGGGAGCTACGAGCAGTACTTC. Translated: CASSLASGSYEQYF.

This clone came up a few times. The genes are TRBV4-2 and TRBJ1-1, with D possibly TRBD1 on 6 matching bases. This CDR3 spans 14 amino acids. The V and J ends lost 6 bases and 3 bases respectively, with 14 bases between them. The germline gives CDR1 LGHNA, CDR2 YNFKEQ. The CDR3 sequence is CASSQSKGDTEAFF. The CDR3 region has the DNA TGTGCCAGCAGTCAAAGCAAGGGGGACACTGAAGCTTTCTTT.

The J gene is TRBJ2-3, the V gene TRBV2, with D possibly TRBD1 on 5 matching bases. The CDR3 is 11 amino acids. The germline V gene has CDR1 SNHLY and CDR2 FYNNEI. V was cut by 9 bases and J by 2 bases, with 6 bases left in between. The CDR3 loop reads CARTATDTQYF. DNA for the CDR3: TGTGCCAGGACAGCCACAGATACGCAGTATTTT.

The count of this clone is one. The rearrangement joins TRBV6-1 to TRBJ1-5; D gene uncertain. Trimming took off 0 bases at V and 0 bases at J, with 15 bases between the two ends. The CDR3 spans 18 residues. Germline values: CDR1 MNHNS, CDR2 SASEGT. This chain's CDR3 is CASSEALGQAYSNQPQHF. The CDR3 DNA follows: TGTGCCAGCAGTGAAGCGCTAGGCCAGGCCTATAGCAATCAGCCCCAGCATTTT.

The chain links TRBV5-4 to TRBJ2-1, with 7 bases identical to TRBD2. Per germline, CDR1 SGHNT and CDR2 YYREEE (reference sequence). J was trimmed by 0 bases and V by 3 bases; bases with no gene match: 6. This CDR3 comprises 16 residues. The CDR3 DNA is TGTGCCAGCAGCTGGGGGGGTGGGAGCTCCTACAATGAGCAGTTCTTC. Translating it yields CASSWGGGSSYNEQFF.

This chain connects TRBV9 to TRBJ2-1, with TRBD2 identical over 10 bases. Germline trimming cut 0 bases from V and 2 bases from J; bases unmatched to any gene: 5. This CDR3 is built from 17 residues. The germline gives CDR1 SGDLS, CDR2 YYNGEE. CDR3 amino acids: CASSVGTSGAPYNEQFF. The CDR3 DNA is TGTGCCAGCAGCGTAGGGACTAGCGGAGCCCCCTACAATGAGCAGTTCTTC.